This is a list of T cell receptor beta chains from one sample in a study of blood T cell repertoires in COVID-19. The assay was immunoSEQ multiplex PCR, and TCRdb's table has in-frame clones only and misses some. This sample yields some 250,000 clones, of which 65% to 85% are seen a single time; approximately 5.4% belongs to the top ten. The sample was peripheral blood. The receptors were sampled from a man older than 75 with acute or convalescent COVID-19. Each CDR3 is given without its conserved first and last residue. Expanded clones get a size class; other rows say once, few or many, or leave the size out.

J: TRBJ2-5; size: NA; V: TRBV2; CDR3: ASSAEGLQETQY
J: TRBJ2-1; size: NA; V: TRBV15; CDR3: ATSRSPSGSYNEQF
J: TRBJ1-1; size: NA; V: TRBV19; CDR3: ASSTRQNTEAF
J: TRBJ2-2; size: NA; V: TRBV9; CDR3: ASSVVAGVYTGELF
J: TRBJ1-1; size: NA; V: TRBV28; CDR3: ASSLRGQGITEAF
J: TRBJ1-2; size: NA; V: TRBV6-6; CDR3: ASSDRGYGYT
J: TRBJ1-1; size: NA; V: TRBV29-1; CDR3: SGGVGGNTEAF
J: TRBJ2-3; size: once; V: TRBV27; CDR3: ASSFNTDTQY
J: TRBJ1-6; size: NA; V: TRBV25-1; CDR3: ASSEYGSNSPLH
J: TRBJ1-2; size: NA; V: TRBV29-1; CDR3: SVDRVNYGYT
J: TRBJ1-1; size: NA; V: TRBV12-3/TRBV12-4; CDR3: ASSPSPNTEAF
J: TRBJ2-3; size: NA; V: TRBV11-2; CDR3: ASSPWTSGRTDTQY
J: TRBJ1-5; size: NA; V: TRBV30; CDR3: AWSSRGGLNQPQH
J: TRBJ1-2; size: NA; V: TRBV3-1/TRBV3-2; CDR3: ASSPQRQVGYGYT
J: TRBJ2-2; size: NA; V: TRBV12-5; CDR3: ASATTSSAGELF
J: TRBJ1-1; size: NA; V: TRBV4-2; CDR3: ASSQAGLNTEAF
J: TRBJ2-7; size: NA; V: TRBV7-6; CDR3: ASSQGQGAGEQY
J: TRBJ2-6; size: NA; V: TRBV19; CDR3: ASSEGSGANVLT
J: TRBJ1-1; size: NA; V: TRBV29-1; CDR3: SAPGQGRGNTEAF
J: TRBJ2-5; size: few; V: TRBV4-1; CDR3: ASSQDFPLAGETQY
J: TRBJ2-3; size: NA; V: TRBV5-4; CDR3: ASSEPLAGGGDTQY
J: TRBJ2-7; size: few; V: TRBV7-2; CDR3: ASSLAGGGTYEQY
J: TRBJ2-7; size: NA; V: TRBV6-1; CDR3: ASSEARGYEQY
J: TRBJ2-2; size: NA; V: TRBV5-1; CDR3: AKLDRGDTGELF
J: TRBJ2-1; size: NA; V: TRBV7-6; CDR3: ASSFRGGGSSYNEQF